Each of the 30 T cell receptor beta chains below was sequenced from the same sample in a study of cytomegalovirus exposure and HLA in healthy donors. In the PCR, 60 Vbeta and 13 Jbeta primers were used. The method was immunoSEQ multiplex PCR; TCRdb's version includes in-frame clones alone and lacks a portion of them. The data show roughly 45,000 clones, and the top ten clones hold about 1.8%. The sample comprised PBMCs. Every receptor here comes from a young woman in good health and CMV-seronegative.

The chain joins TRBV30 to TRBJ2-3, with D possibly TRBD2 on 5 matching bases. The CDR3 totals 14 residues. The V end was cut by 0 bases, the J end by 4 bases, with 11 bases between. Germline V gives CDR1 GTSNPN, CDR2 SVGIG (reference sequence). The CDR3 DNA reads as TGTGCCTGGAGTGTGAGGGTACCTCCAGATACGCAGTATTTT. This translates into CAWSVRVPPDTQYF.

The chain recombines TRBV7-2 with TRBJ2-7; D is ambiguous. The V end was cut by 1 base, the J end by 2 bases, with 6 bases between. This CDR3 contains 13 residues. Germline V gene sequence: CDR1 SGHTA, CDR2 FQGNSA. The CDR3 spells CASSLGGTYEQYF. Here the CDR3 DNA reads TGTGCCAGCAGCTTAGGCGGAACCTACGAGCAGTACTTC.

This chain connects TRBV28 to TRBJ1-1; D possibly corresponds to TRBD1 (5 bases). V lost 3 bases to trimming and J lost 1 base, with 12 bases between them. CDR3 size: 15 residues. From germline, CDR1 is MDHEN and CDR2 SYDVKM. The CDR3 protein is CASSFSGAGNTEAFF. CDR3 in DNA: TGTGCCAGCAGTTTTAGCGGGGCGGGGAACACTGAAGCTTTCTTT.

V is TRBV6-5 and J is TRBJ2-1; D possibly corresponds to TRBD2 (6 bases). This CDR3 is built from 15 residues. The germline V gene encodes CDR1 MNHEY and CDR2 SVGAGI. V was cut by 5 bases and J by 1 base, with 12 bases left in between. For the CDR3, the DNA is TGTGCCAGCAGTCCCAGCGGGTTATCCTACAATGAGCAGTTCTTC. This sequence encodes CASSPSGLSYNEQFF.

The V and J genes are TRBV6-1 and TRBJ2-7, with D tentatively TRBD2 (5 bases). The CDR3 consists of 13 residues. Per the germline V gene, CDR1 is MNHNS and CDR2 is SASEGT. V shed 4 bases and J shed 6 bases, with 13 bases lying between them. CDR3 in amino acids: CASSARVRGEQYF. The CDR3 bases are TGTGCCAGCAGTGCTCGGGTCCGGGGCGAGCAGTACTTC.

The rearrangement uses TRBV6-1 and TRBJ1-2, with D unclear. This CDR3 contains 14 residues. Trimming took off 3 bases at V and 5 bases at J, with 13 bases between the two ends. Germline V lookup: CDR1 MNHNS, CDR2 SASEGT. The CDR3 sequence is CASSDSWVEYGYTF. The DNA of the CDR3 is TGTGCCAGCAGTGATTCCTGGGTGGAGTATGGCTACACCTTC.

CDR3 sequence (DNA): TGTGCCAGCTCACCGGGACAGAGATCTCAGCCCCAGCATTTT. Encoded protein: CASSPGQRSQPQHF. The chain recombines TRBV18 with TRBJ1-5, with TRBD1 matching 7 bases. The trim removed 3 bases at V and 6 bases at J, leaving 5 bases unmatched. The CDR3 length is 14 residues. Germline loops: CDR1 KGHSH, CDR2 LQKENI.

This rearrangement joins TRBV29-1 to TRBJ1-1; a weak D match, TRBD1 (6 bases). CDR1 is SQVTM and CDR2 is ANQGSEA in the germline V gene. Deletions cut 7 bases from V and 1 base from J, with 10 bases between. The CDR3 is made up of 12 amino acids. CDR3 in DNA: TGCAGCGCTAGGACAGCGAACACTGAAGCTTTCTTT. This codes for CSARTANTEAFF.

The rearrangement links TRBV30 to TRBJ2-5; 9 positions agree with TRBD2. CDR1 GTSNPN and CDR2 SVGIG come from the germline V gene (reference sequence). The CDR3 is made up of 17 amino acids. Losses at the gene ends were 8 bases for V and 1 base for J; bases not matched to a gene: 17. CDR3 region: CARGKGASGIFQETQYF. The CDR3 region has the DNA TGTGCCAGGGGGAAGGGCGCTAGCGGGATTTTCCAAGAGACCCAGTACTTC.

V usage is TRBV11-2 and J usage is TRBJ1-5, with D possibly matching TRBD1 (5 bases). The CDR3 covers 14 residues. Trimming stripped 2 bases from V and 4 bases from J, with 9 bases between. The germline V gene encodes CDR1 SGHAT and CDR2 FQNNGV. This CDR3 is CASSLTQGNQPQHF. CDR3 DNA sequence: TGTGCCAGCAGCTTAACCCAGGGAAATCAGCCCCAGCATTTT.

Notes on this clone: One junction end disagrees with the germline gene, perhaps due to a read error. This chain joins TRBV7-3 and TRBJ2-7, with TRBD2 matching 7 bases. The germline CDR1 and CDR2 sequences are SGHTA and FQGTGA. The CDR3 is 14 amino acids. CDR3 DNA: TGTGCCACCAGCTTAGCGGGCGGACCCTACGAGCAGTACTTC. Translation: CATSLAGGPYEQYF.

The chain combines TRBV27 with TRBJ1-2; TRBD1 might be the D (6 bases). The CDR3 is made up of 13 amino acids. V was clipped by 5 bases and J by 6 bases, with 13 bases between them. The germline V gene encodes CDR1 MNHEY and CDR2 SMNVEV (reference sequence). This chain's CDR3 is CASSGGGGNGYTF. The CDR3, as DNA: TGTGCCAGCAGTGGGGGAGGGGGAAATGGCTACACCTTC.

V is TRBV28 and J is TRBJ1-2; TRBD1 matches 7 bases. Germline V lookup: CDR1 MDHEN, CDR2 SYDVKM. This CDR3 is 14 amino acids long. V gave up 5 bases and J gave up 3 bases; unmatched junction bases: 6. This CDR3 is CASSGNRGHYGYTF. The CDR3 DNA is TGTGCCAGCAGTGGGAACAGGGGCCACTATGGCTACACCTTC.

The rearrangement uses TRBV27 and TRBJ2-7; 9 positions match TRBD2. V trimming: 5 bases; J trimming: 1 base; junction bases outside the gene matches: 3. Germline V gene sequence: CDR1 MNHEY, CDR2 SMNVEV (reference sequence). The CDR3 consists of 14 residues. The CDR3 loop reads CASSLSGRSYEQYF. Here the CDR3 DNA reads TGTGCCAGCAGTCTTAGCGGGAGATCCTACGAGCAGTACTTC.

V gene TRBV6-1 combines with J gene TRBJ2-7; no firm D call. Germline values: CDR1 MNHNS, CDR2 SASEGT. V shed 10 bases and J shed 0 bases, with 19 bases lying between them. This CDR3 region has 15 residues. This CDR3 is CATQLTEEYSYEQYF. The CDR3 region has the DNA TGTGCCACTCAGTTGACCGAGGAATACTCCTACGAGCAGTACTTC.

V usage is TRBV18 and J usage is TRBJ1-4; D call uncertain. V lost 3 bases to trimming and J lost 7 bases, with 9 bases between them. Germline V CDR1 and CDR2: KGHSH, LQKENI. CDR3 length equals 13 residues. The CDR3 spells CASSPYAAEKLFF. The CDR3 DNA reads TGTGCCAGCTCACCGTATGCGGCTGAAAAACTGTTTTTT.

V and J are TRBV20-1 and TRBJ1-2; D call uncertain. The CDR3 runs to 11 residues. Germline loops: CDR1 DFQATT, CDR2 SNEGSKA (reference sequence). Trimming cost V 0 bases and J 5 bases, with 4 bases left between them. The CDR3 DNA reads TGCAGTGCTAGAGATCTTTATGGCTACACCTTC. Its translation: CSARDLYGYTF.

The J gene is TRBJ2-3, the V gene TRBV5-1; a possible D gene is TRBD1 (6 bases). Trimming shortened V by 4 bases and J by 4 bases, and 19 bases separated the two germline ends. The CDR3 loop spans 16 amino acids. CDR1 is SGHRS, CDR2 YFSETQ, per germline. The CDR3 loop is CASSQSVWGRADTQYF. CDR3 nucleotide sequence: TGCGCCAGCAGCCAGTCGGTGTGGGGGCGCGCAGATACGCAGTATTTT.

The V call is TRBV7-8, the J call TRBJ1-1; D ambiguous. This CDR3 region has 13 residues. V was trimmed by 4 bases and J by 1 base, leaving 7 bases between them. Germline values: CDR1 SGHVS, CDR2 FQNEAQ. CDR3 residues: CASSSTQNTEAFF. CDR3 coding DNA: TGTGCCAGCAGCTCAACACAGAACACTGAAGCTTTCTTT. The full variable domain, in which reference TRBV7-8 and TRBJ1-1 provide the parts outside the CDR3, is GAGVSQSPRYKVAKRGQDVALRCDPISGHVSLFWYQQALGQGPEFLTYFQNEAQLDKSGLPSDRFFAERPEGSVSTLKIQRTQQEDSAVYLCASSSTQNTEAFFGQGTRLTVV.

The rearrangement joins TRBV6-1 to TRBJ1-4, with 7 bases fitting TRBD1. V gave up 3 bases and J gave up 5 bases; unmatched junction bases: 0. The CDR3 is made up of 13 amino acids. The germline V gene encodes CDR1 MNHNS and CDR2 SASEGT. The CDR3 nucleotides read TGTGCCAGCAGTGAGACAGGGAATGAAAAACTGTTTTTT. Protein: CASSETGNEKLFF.

The chain combines TRBV4-3 with TRBJ2-4; TRBD1 agrees at 9 bases. Germline CDR1 LGHNA, CDR2 YSLEER. CDR3 size: 18 residues. V was clipped by 0 bases and J by 4 bases; unmatched bases: 10. The CDR3 here is CASSQDEGDRGWKNIQYF. The DNA for the CDR3 is TGCGCCAGCAGCCAAGATGAGGGAGACAGGGGGTGGAAAAACATTCAGTACTTC.

The chain recombines TRBV29-1 with TRBJ2-7; 7 bases align to TRBD1. The germline gives CDR1 SQVTM, CDR2 ANQGSEA. With 4 bases clipped from V and 3 bases from J, the junction kept 15 bases outside the gene matches. The CDR3 runs 16 residues. CDR3 bases: TGCAGCGTTGGGCGGATTAGGACAGGCGGCCGCTACGAGCAGTACTTC. Its protein product is CSVGRIRTGGRYEQYF.

The chain uses TRBV5-4 and TRBJ1-2; TRBD1 might be the D (5 bases). CDR3 size: 13 residues. Germline V lookup: CDR1 SGHNT, CDR2 YYREEE (reference sequence). V dropped 2 bases and J dropped 3 bases, with 8 bases sitting between them. CDR3 amino acids: CASSFSRDYGYTF. CDR3 coding DNA: TGTGCCAGCAGCTTCTCCAGGGACTATGGCTACACCTTC.

The J gene is TRBJ1-1, the V gene TRBV5-1, with D possibly being TRBD1 (6 bases). Per germline, CDR1 SGHRS and CDR2 YFSETQ. There are 14 residues in the CDR3. V lost 2 bases and J 10 bases, leaving 18 bases between the germline ends. CDR3 protein: CASSFRQDPESAFF. For the CDR3, the DNA is TGCGCCAGCAGCTTCCGACAGGACCCTGAGTCAGCTTTCTTT.

The chain is built from TRBV6-5 and TRBJ2-7; 9 nucleotides match TRBD1. CDR1 and CDR2 (germline): MNHEY, SVGAGI. This CDR3 spans 12 amino acids. V lost 5 bases, J lost 11 bases, and 7 bases stayed unmatched. As DNA, the CDR3 is TGTGCCAGCAGTGCCGGGACAGGGCGAGAGTACTTC. This codes for CASSAGTGREYF.

This sequence joins TRBV14 and TRBJ1-1; D not resolved. The CDR3 has 13 amino acids. Germline V lookup: CDR1 SGHDN, CDR2 FVKESK. V lost 1 base to trimming and J lost 1 base, with 4 bases between them. The CDR3 nucleotides are TGTGCCAGCAGCCAAGGTCGGAACACTGAAGCTTTCTTT. Encoded protein: CASSQGRNTEAFF.

The CDR3 DNA reads TGTGCCAGCAGCCGCGGAAGACAGGGGGCTGGCGAGACCCAGTACTTC. It codes for CASSRGRQGAGETQYF. This sequence joins TRBV4-2 and TRBJ2-5; TRBD1 matches at 10 bases. The J segment lost 5 bases and the V segment lost 4 bases, leaving 10 bases of the junction unmatched. CDR3 length: 16 residues. Germline V gene lookup returns CDR1 LGHNA and CDR2 YNFKEQ.

The V gene is TRBV6-5, the J gene TRBJ1-1; maybe TRBD1 (6 bases). Trimming removed 5 bases from V and 4 bases from J, with 17 bases in between. Germline-derived CDR1 and CDR2 are MNHEY and SVGAGI. The CDR3 is 15 residues long. The CDR3 sequence is CASSASWTAFTEAFF. CDR3 DNA sequence: TGTGCCAGCAGTGCCTCCTGGACAGCCTTCACTGAAGCTTTCTTT.

V and J are TRBV30 and TRBJ1-1; D is possibly TRBD1 (6 bases). CDR3 length: 16 residues. V was clipped by 5 bases and J by 4 bases, with 23 bases between them. From germline, CDR1 is GTSNPN and CDR2 SVGIG (reference sequence). CDR3 sequence (DNA): TGTGCCTGGGGGGGCTCTACAGGGTACTGGGTCACTGAAGCTTTCTTT. Translated: CAWGGSTGYWVTEAFF.

CDR3 loop: CAWSADSYEQYF. The CDR3 DNA reads TGTGCCTGGAGTGCCGACAGCTACGAGCAGTACTTC. The V and J genes are TRBV30 and TRBJ2-7, with D possibly being TRBD1 (5 bases). Germline V lookup: CDR1 GTSNPN, CDR2 SVGIG (reference sequence). Trimming took off 1 base at V and 3 bases at J, with 7 bases between the two ends. There are 12 residues in the CDR3. The entire variable domain, with the rest obtained from reference TRBV30 and TRBJ2-7, is as follows: SQTIHQWPATLVQPVGSPLSLECTVEGTSNPNLYWYRQAAGRGLQLLFYSVGIGQISSEVPQNLSASRPQDRQFILSSKKLLLSDSGFYLCAWSADSYEQYFGPGTRLTVT.